The rows below give T cell receptor beta chains drawn from one sample of a study of blood T cell repertoires in COVID-19. TCRdb's copy holds only in-frame clones and misses some; the assay was immunoSEQ multiplex PCR. The sample holds some 250,000 clones; roughly 89% are singletons and the top ten take 8% to 10%. Sample: PBMCs or T cells enriched from blood (not recorded which). The receptors stem from a man in his forties who had recovered from COVID-19. Both conserved end residues are part of each CDR3. A D gene is named only where the DNA matches it firmly. Not every row has a clone size; where given, it reads once, few, many or a size class.

>NA|TRBJ2-2|14|NA|TRBV6-5
CASNSGLNTGELFF
TGTGCCAGCAACAGCGGACTGAACACCGGGGAGCTGTTTTTT
>NA|TRBJ1-1|16|NA|TRBV7-3
CASSLFQAGMNTEAFF
TGTGCCAGCAGCTTATTCCAGGCAGGGATGAACACTGAAGCTTTCTTT
>NA|TRBJ1-6|16|NA|TRBV27
CASSFRGVAYNSPLHF
TGTGCCAGCAGTTTCAGGGGAGTAGCCTATAATTCACCCCTCCACTTT
>NA|TRBJ1-2|14|NA|TRBV7-2
CASSLATGGYGYTF
TGTGCCAGCAGCTTAGCAACGGGGGGCTATGGCTACACCTTC
>NA|TRBJ2-7|18|TRBD1|TRBV19
CASSIDSGTGDLFYEQYF
TGTGCCAGTAGTATTGATTCCGGGACAGGGGATTTGTTCTACGAGCAGTACTTC
>NA|TRBJ2-3|15|TRBD2|TRBV27
CASSYRGGLIDTQYF
TGTGCCAGCAGCTACCGCGGGGGGCTTATAGATACGCAGTATTTT
>few|TRBJ1-1|15|TRBD1|TRBV5-5
CASSFPGGWTTEAFF
TGTGCCAGCAGCTTCCCAGGGGGATGGACCACTGAAGCTTTCTTT
>NA|TRBJ2-5|12|NA|TRBV11-2
CASSLEAGFQYF
TGTGCCAGCAGCCTCGAAGCCGGTTTCCAGTACTTC
>NA|TRBJ2-7|16|TRBD1|TRBV4-1
CASSQGTGGRSYEQYF
TGCGCCAGCAGCCAGGGGACAGGGGGCCGATCCTACGAGCAGTACTTC
>once|TRBJ1-3|15|NA|TRBV3-1/TRBV3-2
CASSQESRGGNTIYF
TGTGCCAGCAGCCAAGAATCCAGGGGAGGAAACACCATATATTTT
>NA|TRBJ2-3|16|TRBD2|TRBV10-1
CASSERSGKGTDTQYF
TGCGCCAGCAGTGAGAGGAGCGGGAAGGGCACAGATACGCAGTATTTT
>NA|TRBJ2-1|16|TRBD1|TRBV11-2
CASSLFGTGFNNEQFF
TGTGCCAGCAGCTTATTTGGGACAGGGTTTAACAATGAGCAGTTCTTC
>NA|TRBJ1-5|15|TRBD1|TRBV4-1
CASSQVGQGNQPQHF
TGCGCCAGCAGCCAAGTAGGACAGGGTAATCAGCCCCAGCATTTT
>NA|TRBJ1-2|12|TRBD1|TRBV6-5
CASSHRGGGYTF
TGTGCCAGCAGCCACAGGGGCGGGGGCTACACCTTC
>many|TRBJ1-1|14|NA|TRBV6-2/TRBV6-3
CASSYSTVNTEAFF
TGTGCCAGCAGTTACTCGACAGTGAACACTGAAGCTTTCTTT
>NA|TRBJ2-1|15|TRBD2|TRBV9
CASSVGDYPYNEQFF
TGTGCCAGCAGCGTAGGGGACTATCCGTACAATGAGCAGTTCTTC
>NA|TRBJ1-3|14|NA|TRBV2
CASRRLSSGNTIYF
TGTGCCAGCCGCCGACTTAGCTCTGGAAACACCATATATTTT
>NA|TRBJ2-1|14|NA|TRBV11-2
CASSLGGVSHEQFF
TGTGCCAGCAGCTTAGGCGGGGTTAGCCATGAGCAGTTCTTC
>NA|TRBJ2-1|12|NA|TRBV9
CASSSHHYEQFF
TGTGCCAGCAGCTCCCATCACTATGAGCAGTTCTTC
>NA|TRBJ2-5|16|TRBD2|TRBV6-6
CASSHRLAGGGETQYF
TGTGCCAGCAGCCACAGACTAGCGGGAGGTGGGGAGACCCAGTACTTC
>NA|TRBJ2-3|15|TRBD2|TRBV9
CASSFNSGGGDTQYF
TGTGCCAGCAGCTTCAATAGCGGGGGCGGAGATACGCAGTATTTT
>NA|TRBJ1-1|14|NA|TRBV6-5
CASSYRGSNTEAFF
TGTGCCAGCAGTTACAGGGGATCGAACACTGAAGCTTTCTTT
>NA|TRBJ2-1|11|NA|TRBV28
CASRYYNEQFF
TGTGCCAGCAGGTATTACAATGAGCAGTTCTTC
>NA|TRBJ2-2|15|NA|TRBV2
CASSGPGAGTGELFF
TGTGCCAGCAGTGGGCCAGGGGCCGGCACCGGGGAGCTGTTTTTT
>once|TRBJ2-5|16|TRBD2|TRBV6-6
CASSTTTSGSGETQYF
TGTGCCAGCAGTACCACGACTAGCGGGTCGGGAGAGACCCAGTACTTC
>NA|TRBJ2-7|13|TRBD1|TRBV29-1
CSVRPGGSYEQYF
TGCAGCGTTCGGCCAGGGGGTTCCTACGAGCAGTACTTC
>NA|TRBJ2-7|16|TRBD1|TRBV30
CAWRRIDRDPSWEQYF
TGTGCCTGGAGGAGGATAGACAGGGATCCGTCCTGGGAGCAGTACTTC
>NA|TRBJ2-7|14|NA|TRBV29-1
CSSADSPSSYEQYF
TGCAGCTCCGCGGACAGTCCCAGCTCCTACGAGCAGTACTTC
>NA|TRBJ2-7|14|NA|TRBV9
CASSPGVYPGEQYF
TGTGCCAGCAGTCCGGGGGTCTACCCGGGCGAGCAGTACTTC
>NA|TRBJ2-7|15|NA|TRBV5-8
CASSVETGISYEQYF
TGTGCCAGCAGCGTCGAAACAGGTATCTCCTACGAGCAGTACTTC
>NA|TRBJ2-7|16|NA|TRBV21-1
CASSRRDRGDDGEQYF
TGTGCCAGCAGCCGCAGGGACAGGGGGGATGATGGCGAGCAGTACTTC
>NA|TRBJ2-1|15|TRBD1|TRBV24-1
CATSESGTGFNEQFF
TGTGCCACCAGTGAGTCCGGGACAGGGTTCAATGAGCAGTTCTTC
>NA|TRBJ2-3|14|NA|TRBV6-1
CASSRDGGLDTQYF
TGTGCCAGCAGCCGCGACGGGGGATTAGATACGCAGTATTTT
>NA|TRBJ2-7|15|NA|TRBV11-2
CASSAGLGLLGEQYF
TGTGCCAGCAGCGCCGGACTGGGTTTATTAGGGGAGCAGTACTTC
>NA|TRBJ2-1|13|NA|TRBV12-3/TRBV12-4
CASSSFEAGEQFF
TGTGCCAGCAGTTCCTTTGAAGCGGGTGAGCAGTTCTTC
>NA|TRBJ1-3|17|NA|TRBV6-1
CASSAGRNGQFGNTIYF
TGTGCCAGCAGTGCAGGCAGAAATGGACAGTTCGGAAACACCATATATTTT
>NA|TRBJ2-5|14|TRBD2|TRBV7-3
CASSLGRAAETQYF
TGTGCCAGCAGCTTAGGGAGGGCGGCAGAGACCCAGTACTTC
>NA|TRBJ2-7|12|NA|TRBV7-9
CASSQDYREQYF
TGTGCCAGCAGCCAGGACTACCGCGAGCAGTACTTC
>NA|TRBJ1-3|16|NA|TRBV19
CASSAGDEHSGNTIYF
TGTGCCAGTAGTGCAGGGGATGAGCACTCTGGAAACACCATATATTTT
>NA|TRBJ2-1|18|TRBD1|TRBV23-1
CASTRTGGEPCSYNEQFF
TGCGCCAGCACACGGACAGGGGGCGAACCATGCTCCTACAATGAGCAGTTCTTC
>NA|TRBJ2-1|17|TRBD2|TRBV4-3
CASSPGTSGSSYNEQFF
TGCGCCAGCAGCCCCGGGACTAGCGGGAGCTCCTACAATGAGCAGTTCTTC
>NA|TRBJ1-3|15|TRBD1|TRBV30
CAWSLQGNSGNTIYF
TGTGCCTGGAGCCTACAGGGGAATTCTGGAAACACCATATATTTT
>NA|TRBJ1-4|14|NA|TRBV25-1
CASSQTGFGEKLFF
TGTGCCAGCAGCCAAACAGGGTTCGGCGAAAAACTGTTTTTT
>NA|TRBJ2-3|17|TRBD1|TRBV27
CASSLSIWDRSTDTQYF
TGTGCCAGCAGTTTATCGATCTGGGACAGAAGCACAGATACGCAGTATTTT
>NA|TRBJ1-2|17|NA|TRBV27
CATSDASAGVGNYGYTF
TGTGCCACAAGCGATGCCAGTGCAGGGGTAGGGAACTATGGCTACACCTTC
>NA|TRBJ2-1|14|TRBD1|TRBV20-1
CSASKQGVDNEQFF
TGCAGTGCTAGTAAACAGGGGGTGGACAATGAGCAGTTCTTC
>NA|TRBJ2-7|13|NA|TRBV28
CASSPGGTYEQYF
TGTGCCAGCAGTCCCGGGGGTACCTACGAGCAGTACTTC
>NA|TRBJ1-1|16|NA|TRBV7-9
CASSFTGAVLNTEAFF
TGTGCCAGCAGCTTTACGGGAGCCGTTTTGAACACTGAAGCTTTCTTT
>NA|TRBJ1-2|15|TRBD1|TRBV24-1
CATSDPGQGHYGYTF
TGTGCCACCAGTGATCCGGGACAGGGTCACTATGGCTACACCTTC
>once|TRBJ2-1|11|NA|TRBV29-1
CSAKQNNEQFF
TGCAGCGCTAAACAGAACAATGAGCAGTTCTTC
>NA|TRBJ1-5|14|NA|TRBV3-1/TRBV3-2
CASSQGLRGQPQHF
TGTGCCAGCAGCCAAGGTCTCAGGGGTCAGCCCCAGCATTTT
>NA|TRBJ1-2|15|TRBD1|TRBV11-2
CASSLDRQGDYGYTF
TGTGCCAGCAGCTTAGACCGACAGGGCGACTATGGCTACACCTTC
>NA|TRBJ2-7|15|NA|TRBV28
CASSFPTTGSYEQYF
TGTGCCAGCAGTTTCCCCACGACAGGCTCCTACGAGCAGTACTTC
>NA|TRBJ2-7|17|TRBD2|TRBV7-9
CASSPGLAGVSIYEQYF
TGTGCCAGCAGCCCTGGACTAGCGGGGGTCTCGATATACGAGCAGTACTTC
>once|TRBJ1-4|15|TRBD1|TRBV9
CASSTRTGETEKLFF
TGTGCCAGCAGCACCCGGACAGGGGAGACTGAAAAACTGTTTTTT
>NA|TRBJ2-3|17|TRBD2|TRBV9
CASSETSGRIPTDTQYF
TGTGCCAGCAGCGAGACTAGCGGGAGAATCCCCACAGATACGCAGTATTTT
>NA|TRBJ1-1|15|NA|TRBV6-5
CASSYGPERNTEAFF
TGTGCCAGCAGTTACGGGCCAGAAAGGAACACTGAAGCTTTCTTT
>NA|TRBJ1-1|14|NA|TRBV2
CASSEVPGDTEAFF
TGTGCCAGCAGTGAAGTCCCGGGAGATACTGAAGCTTTCTTT